This T cell receptor beta chain was obtained from a study of T cell repertoires in cytomegalovirus infection. Study-wide background: Carrying CMV and the relevant HLA type showed in public TCR beta signatures.

Each CDR3 protein is one row after TCRdb ran MiXCR on the reads. This sample has over 300,000 distinct CDR3 sequences, with over 7.5% found just once. Whole-study findings and limits: Accumulated public TCR beta family frequency recognized individuals carrying CMV together with the relevant HLA.

The CDR3 is made up of 14 amino acids. CDR1 and CDR2 from the germline V gene are SEHNR and FQNEAQ (reference sequence). V dropped 3 bases and J dropped 1 base, with 10 bases sitting between them. This clonotype occurred a few times. Its antigen is not known. The source is a human donor in good health (CMV status not recorded). Some clones in this sample may be carry-over from other donors' samples. The chain uses TRBV7-9 and TRBJ2-7, with D perhaps assigned TRBD1 or TRBD2 (5 bases each). Source material: PBMCs. CDR3 region: CASSFEWGSYEQYF. In DNA form, the CDR3 reads TGTGCCAGCAGCTTCGAATGGGGGTCCTACGAGCAGTACTTC.